These 27 T cell receptor beta chains originate from one sample sequenced in a study of cytomegalovirus exposure and HLA in healthy donors. PCR employed 60 Vbeta and 13 Jbeta primers. Here immunoSEQ multiplex PCR was the method, and the copy in TCRdb shows in-frame clones only, minus some. The sample lists approximately 130,000 clones; approximately 80% were seen once. Specimen: PBMCs. The receptor set was obtained from a female donor in good health and CMV-seropositive.

The chain is built from TRBV7-3 and TRBJ2-1; 9 nucleotides line up with TRBD2. Germline lookup yields CDR1 SGHTA and CDR2 FQGTGA. The CDR3 totals 14 residues. J gave up 10 bases and V 5 bases, and 9 bases lay outside the gene matches. Written as DNA, the CDR3 is TGTGCCAGCAGCCCGGGTAGCGGGGGTTGGGAGCAGTTCTTC. Residues: CASSPGSGGWEQFF.

The rearrangement joins TRBV5-4 to TRBJ2-7; the match to TRBD2 covers 8 bases. Germline V gene sequence: CDR1 SGHNT, CDR2 YYREEE (reference sequence). V trimming: 1 base; J trimming: 4 bases; junction bases outside the gene matches: 13. The CDR3 consists of 17 residues. The CDR3 coding sequence is TGTGCCAGCAGCTTGTGGGGCTACCGGGGGGGCGGTTACGAGCAGTACTTC. It codes for CASSLWGYRGGGYEQYF.

J is TRBJ2-5 and V is TRBV5-1; 7 bases line up with TRBD1. The tail of the sequence fits TRBJ2-7 better, so the J call may be wrong. This CDR3 contains 13 residues. Per germline, CDR1 SGHRS and CDR2 YFSETQ. The CDR3 here is CASSFQGAYEQYF. CDR3 nucleotides: TGCGCCAGCAGCTTTCAGGGGGCCTACGAGCAGTACTTC.

In this sample, this clone turned up once. The chain links TRBV2 to TRBJ1-1, with 10 bases fitting TRBD1. The CDR3 length is 14 residues. V shed 6 bases and J 2 bases; nucleotides not matched to a gene: 3. Germline V gene data show CDR1 as SNHLY and CDR2 as FYNNEI. Here the CDR3 DNA reads TGTGCCAGCAGGACGACAGGGGGCAACACTGAAGCTTTCTTT. Translated, it gives CASRTTGGNTEAFF.

In its sample, this clone was seen a few times. The rearrangement links TRBV7-2 to TRBJ2-3, with D unresolved. V shed 3 bases and J shed 0 bases, with 4 bases lying between them. This CDR3 has 13 residues. Germline CDR1 reads SGHTA; CDR2 reads FQGNSA. In nucleotides, the CDR3 is TGTGCCAGCAGCTTCTCTAGCACAGATACGCAGTATTTT. Protein sequence: CASSFSSTDTQYF.

The chain uses TRBV19 and TRBJ1-2; TRBD1 might be the D (6 bases). V lost 3 bases and J lost 4, with 9 bases in between. This CDR3 has 13 residues. Germline lookup yields CDR1 LNHDA and CDR2 SQIVND (reference sequence). The CDR3 DNA reads as TGTGCCAGTAGTATTGGACAGACCTATGGCTACACCTTC. This encodes CASSIGQTYGYTF.

The CDR3 loop reads CASRSHRELGVETQYF. As DNA, the CDR3 is TGTGCCAGTAGGAGTCACAGGGAACTTGGAGTGGAGACCCAGTACTTC. The rearrangement joins TRBV19 to TRBJ2-5; a possible D gene is TRBD1 (6 bases). The CDR3 length is 16 residues. Germline CDR1 is LNHDA and CDR2 is SQIVND (reference sequence). V was clipped by 6 bases and J by 5 bases, with 22 bases between them.

The chain is built from TRBV6-1 and TRBJ2-4; possible D gene TRBD2, 6 bases. Per the germline V gene, CDR1 is MNHNS and CDR2 is SASEGT. This CDR3 is built from 14 residues. V was shortened by 7 bases and J by 0 bases, with 10 bases between the two germline ends. CDR3 sequence: CASKEGLAKNIQYF. Here the CDR3 DNA reads TGTGCCAGCAAGGAGGGACTAGCCAAAAACATTCAGTACTTC.

The chain couples TRBV4-1 to TRBJ1-6; no reliable D call. The ends were cut back, 0 bases at V and 10 bases at J, with 7 bases in the middle. Germline-derived CDR1 and CDR2 are MGHRA and YSYEKL. The CDR3 has 13 amino acids. The DNA for the CDR3 is TGCGCCAGCAGCCAAGATAGGCGGTCACCCCTCCACTTT. Protein: CASSQDRRSPLHF.

This chain joins TRBV7-9 and TRBJ1-2, with D perhaps matching TRBD1 (5 bases). The CDR3 is 18 residues long. Germline loops: CDR1 SEHNR, CDR2 FQNEAQ (reference sequence). V lost 4 bases and J 6 bases, leaving 27 bases between the germline ends. CDR3 bases: TGTGCCAGCAGCTACCTTTCCTCATCCGCCAGGGTAATGGATGGCTACACCTTC. Residues: CASSYLSSSARVMDGYTF.

The chain carries TRBV20-1 and TRBJ2-1, with D hard to call. Trimming cost V 2 bases and J 4 bases, with 3 bases left between them. CDR1 is DFQATT, CDR2 SNEGSKA, per germline (reference sequence). The CDR3 loop spans 11 amino acids. CDR3 region: CSARRYNEQFF. The CDR3 bases are TGCAGTGCTAGACGGTACAATGAGCAGTTCTTC.

J is TRBJ1-2 and V is TRBV20-1; D gene uncertain. The V gene lost 5 bases and the J gene lost 5 bases, with 9 bases spanning the gap. Germline CDR1 DFQATT, CDR2 SNEGSKA (reference sequence). The CDR3 is 11 amino acids. CDR3 sequence reads: CSALEQYGYTF. Here the CDR3 DNA reads TGCAGTGCTTTGGAACAGTATGGCTACACCTTC.

The CDR3 spells CASSLESGRGSPLHF. In DNA form, the CDR3 reads TGTGCCAGCAGTCTCGAATCGGGTCGTGGATCACCCCTCCACTTT. The chain recombines TRBV6-5 with TRBJ1-6; D is uncertain. V was clipped by 5 bases and J by 10 bases, with 18 bases between them. This CDR3 spans 15 amino acids. Germline V lookup: CDR1 MNHEY, CDR2 SVGAGI.

The chain is built from TRBV11-2 and TRBJ2-3; D is perhaps TRBD2 (6 bases). The CDR3 is 12 amino acids. V was trimmed by 11 bases and J by 2 bases, leaving 11 bases between them. The germline V gene encodes CDR1 SGHAT and CDR2 FQNNGV. This CDR3 is CASRGPTDTQYF. The CDR3, as DNA: TGTGCCTCGCGGGGCCCCACAGATACGCAGTATTTT.

The chain employs TRBV10-1 and TRBJ2-3; TRBD1 matches 10 bases. Germline CDR1 and CDR2: WNHNN and SYGVQD (reference sequence). This CDR3 region has 16 residues. After removal of 0 bases from V and 4 bases from J, the junction contained 4 bases not matched to a gene. The CDR3 DNA is TGCGCCAGCAGTGAGTCCGGGACAGGGGTGGCAGATACGCAGTATTTT. It yields the protein CASSESGTGVADTQYF.

As to this clone: A junction end diverges from the germline sequence, so it may reflect a read error. The chain carries TRBV11-2 and TRBJ1-2, with D tentatively TRBD1 (5 bases). The germline gives CDR1 SGHAT, CDR2 FQNNGV. CDR3 length: 13 residues. As DNA, the CDR3 is TGTGCCAGCAGCTTAGTTGGGGGGTATGGCTACCCCTTC. Translated: CASSLVGGYGYPF. The variable domain in full, completed from reference TRBV11-2 and TRBJ1-2, reads EAGVAQSPRYKIIEKRQSVAFWCNPISGHATLYWYQQILGQGPKLLIQFQNNGVVDDSQLPKDRFSAERLKGVDSTLKIQPAKLEDSAVYLCASSLVGGYGYPFGSGTRLTVV.

The chain employs TRBV4-2 and TRBJ2-7, with 9 nucleotides matching TRBD1. V dropped 0 bases and J dropped 3; count of bases not matched to a gene: 6. This CDR3 is built from 16 residues. Per germline, CDR1 LGHNA and CDR2 YNFKEQ. The CDR3 DNA sequence: TGTGCCAGCAGCCAAGAACAGGGGGCCCAGGGCTACGAGCAGTACTTC. Amino acid sequence: CASSQEQGAQGYEQYF.

This clone was seen a handful of times. The genes are TRBV6-1 and TRBJ1-6, with D possibly being TRBD1 (6 bases). Germline loops: CDR1 MNHNS, CDR2 SASEGT. CDR3 length: 13 amino acids. The V and J ends lost 6 bases and 9 bases respectively, with 12 bases between them. The CDR3 spells CASRGQPGSPLHF. The CDR3 nucleotides read TGTGCCAGCAGAGGACAGCCGGGTTCACCCCTCCACTTT.

The chain couples TRBV5-5 to TRBJ1-1; D gene ambiguous. The germline V and J ends were trimmed by 3 bases and 0 bases, with 9 bases remaining between them. Germline-derived CDR1 and CDR2 are SGHKS and YYEKEE (reference sequence). The CDR3 covers 14 residues. CDR3 sequence reads: CASSWTAMNTEAFF. In DNA form, the CDR3 reads TGTGCCAGCAGCTGGACTGCCATGAACACTGAAGCTTTCTTT.

The genes are TRBV7-9 and TRBJ2-7; 10 nucleotides align to TRBD1. The trim removed 3 bases at V and 6 bases at J, leaving 14 bases unmatched. The CDR3 has 17 amino acids. Germline values: CDR1 SEHNR, CDR2 FQNEAQ (reference sequence). The CDR3 coding sequence is TGTGCCAGCAGCTTTGGCAAGTTGGGGACAGGGGCGGCCGAGCAGTACTTC. Amino acid sequence: CASSFGKLGTGAAEQYF.

The chain joins TRBV28 to TRBJ1-5, with TRBD1 matching 10 bases. V gave up 6 bases and J gave up 2 bases; unmatched junction bases: 4. Germline assignment: CDR1 MDHEN and CDR2 SYDVKM. CDR3 length: 15 amino acids. DNA for the CDR3: TGTGCCAGCAGCTTGACAGGGGGCGGCAATCAGCCCCAGCATTTT. Amino acid sequence: CASSLTGGGNQPQHF.

The V and J genes are TRBV7-2 and TRBJ2-1; 8 nucleotides align to TRBD2. V lost 3 bases to trimming and J lost 0 bases; unmatched junction nucleotides: 1. Germline lookup yields CDR1 SGHTA and CDR2 FQGNSA. The CDR3 has 15 residues. The CDR3 spells CASSFAGGSYNEQFF. The DNA of the CDR3 is TGTGCCAGCAGCTTCGCGGGAGGCTCCTACAATGAGCAGTTCTTC.

This clone was seen only once. V usage is TRBV5-4 and J usage is TRBJ1-3, with D possibly being TRBD1 (6 bases). Trimming left V 3 bases short and J 4 bases short, with 14 bases between. Germline CDR1 is SGHNT and CDR2 is YYREEE (reference sequence). This CDR3 comprises 15 residues. The CDR3 reads CASSSPGASGNTIYF. The CDR3 DNA reads TGTGCCAGCAGCTCTCCAGGGGCCTCAGGAAACACCATATATTTT.

The DNA of the CDR3 is TGCGCCAGCAGTGGGACAGGGAGTGGAGCAGATACGCAGTATTTT. Protein sequence: CASSGTGSGADTQYF. This chain joins TRBV10-1 and TRBJ2-3; 8 positions match TRBD1. The V and J ends lost 4 bases and 4 bases, in that order; junction bases with no gene match: 7. This CDR3 comprises 15 residues. The germline V gene has CDR1 WNHNN and CDR2 SYGVQD (reference sequence).

The chain couples TRBV5-1 to TRBJ1-1; tentative D call: TRBD1 (6 bases). Germline values: CDR1 SGHRS, CDR2 YFSETQ. The V end lost 4 bases, the J end lost 1 base, and 11 bases lay between the germline ends. CDR3 length equals 14 residues. In DNA form, the CDR3 reads TGCGCCAGCAGCCTGGGACATTCGAACACTGAAGCTTTCTTT. Translating it yields CASSLGHSNTEAFF.

J is TRBJ2-5 and V is TRBV12-5; 12 nucleotides line up with TRBD2. Germline V gene sequence: CDR1 LGHNT, CDR2 FRNRAP. The CDR3 contains 17 residues. Trimming cost V 5 bases and J 5 bases; bases outside gene matches: 12. The CDR3 region has the DNA TGTGCTAGTGGTGGTCTAGCGGGAGGGGGTGAATGGGAGACCCAGTACTTC. Translating it yields CASGGLAGGGEWETQYF.

In this sample, this clone turned up a few times. The chain is built from TRBV21-1 and TRBJ2-3; the D call of TRBD2 is as the table states it, not checked on the DNA. TRBV21-1 counts as a pseudogene. This CDR3 contains 16 residues. CDR3 sequence: CASARLAGVEADTQYF. The CDR3 region has the DNA TGTGCCAGCGCCCGACTAGCGGGAGTTGAGGCAGATACGCAGTATTTT.